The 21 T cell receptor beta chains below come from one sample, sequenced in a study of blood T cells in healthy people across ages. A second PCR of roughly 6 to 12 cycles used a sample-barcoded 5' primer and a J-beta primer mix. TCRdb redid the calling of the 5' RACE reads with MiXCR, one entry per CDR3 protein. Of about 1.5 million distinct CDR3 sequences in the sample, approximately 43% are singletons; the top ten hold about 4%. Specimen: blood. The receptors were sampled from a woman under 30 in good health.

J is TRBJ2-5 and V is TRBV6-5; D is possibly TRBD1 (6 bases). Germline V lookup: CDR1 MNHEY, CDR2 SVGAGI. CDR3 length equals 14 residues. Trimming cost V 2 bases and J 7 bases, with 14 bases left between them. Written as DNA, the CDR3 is TGTGCCAGCAGTTACCCAGGACAGCTCGGGACCCAGTACTTC. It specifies CASSYPGQLGTQYF.

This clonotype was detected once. CDR3 in amino acids: CASSPGRPLYGYTF. CDR3 in DNA: TGCGCCAGCAGCCCCGGGCGCCCCCTCTATGGCTACACCTTC. The chain joins TRBV4-3 to TRBJ1-2; D uncertain. V lost 4 bases to trimming and J lost 4 bases, with 13 bases between them. Germline V CDR1 and CDR2: LGHNA, YSLEER. The CDR3 loop spans 14 amino acids.

CDR3 sequence (DNA): TGTGCCAGCAGTCCCATTACTAGCGGGAGGGCCAGCTACGAGCAGTACTTC. Its protein product is CASSPITSGRASYEQYF. V and J are TRBV27 and TRBJ2-7, with 13 bases identical to TRBD2. CDR1 and CDR2 (germline): MNHEY, SMNVEV (reference sequence). CDR3 size: 17 residues. Losses at the gene ends were 5 bases for V and 3 bases for J; bases not matched to a gene: 10.

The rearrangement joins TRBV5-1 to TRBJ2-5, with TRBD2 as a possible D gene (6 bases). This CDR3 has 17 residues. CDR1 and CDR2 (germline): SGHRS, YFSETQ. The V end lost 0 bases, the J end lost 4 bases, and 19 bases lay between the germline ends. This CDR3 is CASSLDPLAAGGETQYF. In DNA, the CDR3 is TGCGCCAGCAGCTTGGACCCGCTAGCAGCGGGTGGAGAGACCCAGTACTTC.

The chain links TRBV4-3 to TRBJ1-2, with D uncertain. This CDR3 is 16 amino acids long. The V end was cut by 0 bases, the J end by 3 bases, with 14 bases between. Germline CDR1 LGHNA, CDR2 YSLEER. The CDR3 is CASSQEGLYPDYGYTF. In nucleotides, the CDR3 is TGCGCCAGCAGCCAAGAAGGCCTCTATCCTGACTATGGCTACACCTTC.

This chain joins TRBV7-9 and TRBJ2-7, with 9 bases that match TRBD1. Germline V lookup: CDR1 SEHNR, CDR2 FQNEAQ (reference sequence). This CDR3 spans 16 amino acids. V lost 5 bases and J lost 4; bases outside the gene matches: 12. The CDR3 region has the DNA TGTGCCAGCAGCCAAAGTGCCGGGACAGGGAGTTACGAGCAGTACTTC. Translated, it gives CASSQSAGTGSYEQYF.

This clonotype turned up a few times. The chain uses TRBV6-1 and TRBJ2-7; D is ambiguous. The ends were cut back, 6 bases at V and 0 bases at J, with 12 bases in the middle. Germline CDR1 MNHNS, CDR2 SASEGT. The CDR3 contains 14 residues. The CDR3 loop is CASRDDAISYEQYF. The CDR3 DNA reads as TGTGCCAGCAGAGACGACGCGATCTCCTACGAGCAGTACTTC.

The CDR3 nucleotides read TGTGCCACCAGCAGAGATAGGACAGGGCGCGGCTACACCTTC. Amino acids: CATSRDRTGRGYTF. This chain links TRBV15 with TRBJ1-2; 8 bases agree with TRBD1. Germline lookup yields CDR1 LNHNV and CDR2 YYDKDF (reference sequence). J gave up 8 bases and V 0 bases, and 5 bases lay outside the gene matches. This CDR3 contains 14 residues.

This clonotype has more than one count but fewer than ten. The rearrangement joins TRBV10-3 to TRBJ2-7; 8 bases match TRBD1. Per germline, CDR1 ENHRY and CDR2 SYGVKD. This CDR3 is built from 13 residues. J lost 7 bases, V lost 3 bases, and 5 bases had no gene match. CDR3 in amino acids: CAISEQGDNEQYF. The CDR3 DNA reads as TGTGCCATCAGTGAACAGGGGGACAATGAGCAGTACTTC.

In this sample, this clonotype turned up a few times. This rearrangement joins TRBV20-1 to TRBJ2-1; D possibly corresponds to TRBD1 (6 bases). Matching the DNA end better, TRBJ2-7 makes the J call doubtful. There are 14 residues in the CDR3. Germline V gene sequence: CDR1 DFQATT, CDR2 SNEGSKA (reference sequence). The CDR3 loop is CSAKTGSSYNEQYF. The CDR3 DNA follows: TGCAGTGCTAAGACAGGAAGCTCCTACAATGAGCAGTACTTC.

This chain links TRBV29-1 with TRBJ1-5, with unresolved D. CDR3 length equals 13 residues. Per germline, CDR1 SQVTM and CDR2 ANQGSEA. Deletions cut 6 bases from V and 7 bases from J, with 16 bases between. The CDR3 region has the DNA TGCAGCGTATTGGACCGCTTTGGACAGCCCCAGCATTTT. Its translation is CSVLDRFGQPQHF.

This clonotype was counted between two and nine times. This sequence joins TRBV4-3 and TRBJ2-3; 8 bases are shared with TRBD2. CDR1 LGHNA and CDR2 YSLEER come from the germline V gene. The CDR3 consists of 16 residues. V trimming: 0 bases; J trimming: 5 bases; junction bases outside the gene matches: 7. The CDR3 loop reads CASSQDHGGAIDTQYF. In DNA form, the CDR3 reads TGCGCCAGCAGCCAAGATCACGGGGGGGCGATAGATACGCAGTATTTT.

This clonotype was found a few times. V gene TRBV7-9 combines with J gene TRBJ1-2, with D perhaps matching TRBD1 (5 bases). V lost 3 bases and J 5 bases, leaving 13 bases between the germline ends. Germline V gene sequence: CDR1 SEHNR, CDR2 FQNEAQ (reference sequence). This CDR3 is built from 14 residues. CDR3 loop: CASSLGKGLYGYTF. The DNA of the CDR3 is TGTGCCAGCAGCTTGGGGAAGGGGCTGTATGGCTACACCTTC.

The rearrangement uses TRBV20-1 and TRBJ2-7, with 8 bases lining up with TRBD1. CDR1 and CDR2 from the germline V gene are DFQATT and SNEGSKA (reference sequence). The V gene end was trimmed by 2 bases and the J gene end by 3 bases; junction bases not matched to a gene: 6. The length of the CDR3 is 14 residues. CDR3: CSARPDRGVYEQYF. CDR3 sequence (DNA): TGCAGTGCTAGACCTGACAGGGGTGTCTACGAGCAGTACTTC.

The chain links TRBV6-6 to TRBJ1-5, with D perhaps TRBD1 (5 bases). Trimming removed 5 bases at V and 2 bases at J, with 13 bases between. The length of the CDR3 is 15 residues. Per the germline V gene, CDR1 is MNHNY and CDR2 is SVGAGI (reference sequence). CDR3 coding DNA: TGTGCCAGCAGTCACAGGATAGAAGGCAATCAGCCCCAGCATTTT. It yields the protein CASSHRIEGNQPQHF.

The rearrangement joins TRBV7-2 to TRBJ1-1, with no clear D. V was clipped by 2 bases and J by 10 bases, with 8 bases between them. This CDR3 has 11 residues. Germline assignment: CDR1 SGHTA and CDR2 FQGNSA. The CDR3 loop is CASSLFGSAFF. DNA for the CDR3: TGTGCCAGCAGCTTATTTGGTTCAGCTTTCTTT.

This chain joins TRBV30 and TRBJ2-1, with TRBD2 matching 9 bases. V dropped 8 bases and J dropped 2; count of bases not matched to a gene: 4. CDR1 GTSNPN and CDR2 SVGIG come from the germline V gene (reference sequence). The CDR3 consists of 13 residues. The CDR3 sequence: CAESSGAYNEQFF. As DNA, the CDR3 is TGTGCCGAGTCTAGCGGGGCCTACAATGAGCAGTTCTTC.

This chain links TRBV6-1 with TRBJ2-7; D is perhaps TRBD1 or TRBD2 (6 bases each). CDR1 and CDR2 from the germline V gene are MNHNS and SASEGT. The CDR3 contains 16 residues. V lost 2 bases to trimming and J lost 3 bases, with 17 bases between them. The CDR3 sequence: CASSEPITGTFYEQYF. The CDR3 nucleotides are TGTGCCAGCAGTGAACCTATAACAGGGACTTTCTACGAGCAGTACTTC.

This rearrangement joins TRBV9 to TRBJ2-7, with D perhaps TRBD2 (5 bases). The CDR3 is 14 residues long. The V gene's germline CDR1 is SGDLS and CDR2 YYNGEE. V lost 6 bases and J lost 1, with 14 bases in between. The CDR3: CASTPEGSSYEQYF. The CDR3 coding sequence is TGTGCCAGCACCCCAGAGGGCAGTTCCTACGAGCAGTACTTC.

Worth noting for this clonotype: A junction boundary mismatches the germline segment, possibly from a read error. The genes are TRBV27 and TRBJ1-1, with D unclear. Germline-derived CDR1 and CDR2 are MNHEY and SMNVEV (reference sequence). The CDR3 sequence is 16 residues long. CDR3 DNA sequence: TGTGCCGGCAGTTTTTTGGGCCATTGGGAGAACACTGAAGCTTTCTTT. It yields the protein CAGSFLGHWENTEAFF.

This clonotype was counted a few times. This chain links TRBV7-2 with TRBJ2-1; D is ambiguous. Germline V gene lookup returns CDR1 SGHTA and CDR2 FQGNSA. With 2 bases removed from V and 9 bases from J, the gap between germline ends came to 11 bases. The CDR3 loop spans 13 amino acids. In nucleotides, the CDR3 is TGTGCCAGCAGCTTATTTCAATCCGGTGAGCAGTTCTTC. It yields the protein CASSLFQSGEQFF.